The rows below give T cell receptor beta chains drawn from one sample of a study of cytomegalovirus exposure and HLA in healthy donors. The data were produced by immunoSEQ multiplex PCR, yet TCRdb's version contains in-frame clones alone and is incomplete. The sample lists approximately 170,000 clones, less than 95% occurring once. Sequencing was done on a sample of PBMCs. The receptors shown here come from a woman aged 18-29 years in good health and CMV-seropositive. CDR3s include the opening cysteine and the closing phenylalanine or tryptophan. Fields, in order: J gene, D gene, V gene, clone size, CDR3 protein, CDR3 DNA. A D gene is named only where the DNA matches it firmly. Size tells how often a clone was seen (once, few, many) or the class of an expanded clone, and some rows leave it out.

>TRBJ1-2|TRBD1|TRBV6-1|.
CASQSLTGTNYGYTF
TGTGCCAGCCAATCACTGACAGGGACTAACTATGGCTACACCTTC
>TRBJ2-3|TRBD2|TRBV19|.
CASSMTSGAPTDTQYF
TGTGCCAGTAGTATGACTAGCGGGGCTCCCACAGATACGCAGTATTTT
>TRBJ2-1|.|TRBV5-8|.
CASSFADYRKGGEQFF
TGTGCCAGCAGCTTCGCGGACTATCGTAAGGGTGGTGAGCAGTTCTTC
>TRBJ2-7|TRBD2|TRBV7-9|.
CASSSGGGGGSYEQYF
TGTGCCAGCAGCTCCGGGGGGGGCGGTGGCTCCTACGAGCAGTACTTC
>TRBJ2-7|TRBD1|TRBV19|.
CASRTGQGLGEVYF
TGTGCCAGTAGGACTGGACAGGGGCTTGGGGAGGTGTACTTC
>TRBJ2-1|TRBD2|TRBV14|.
CASSQDWSLAGENEQFF
TGTGCCAGCAGCCAAGATTGGTCCCTAGCGGGAGAAAATGAGCAGTTCTTC
>TRBJ2-2|.|TRBV7-2|.
CASSSDDRGGGTGELFF
TGTGCCAGCAGCTCGGACGACAGGGGAGGGGGGACCGGGGAGCTGTTTTTT
>TRBJ2-1|TRBD1|TRBV10-3|.
CAIGTPSGGGDEQFF
TGTGCCATCGGCACACCCTCAGGGGGCGGGGATGAGCAGTTCTTC
>TRBJ1-3|.|TRBV7-8|.
CASSPSFGQLVSGNTIYF
TGTGCCAGCAGCCCCAGCTTCGGACAGTTAGTCTCTGGAAACACCATATATTTT
>TRBJ2-5|.|TRBV28|.
CASSFGGTQETQYF
TGTGCCAGCAGTTTTGGCGGGACCCAAGAGACCCAGTACTTC
>TRBJ2-2|TRBD2|TRBV5-1|once
CASSAGLAGVAGELFF
TGCGCCAGCAGCGCGGGACTAGCGGGAGTGGCCGGGGAGCTGTTTTTT
>TRBJ1-2|TRBD1|TRBV4-2|.
CASSPGQGNYGYTF
TGTGCCAGCAGCCCAGGACAGGGAAACTATGGCTACACCTTC
>TRBJ2-5|.|TRBV5-1|.
CASSLELRAQETQYF
TGCGCCAGCAGCTTGGAACTCAGGGCCCAAGAGACCCAGTACTTC
>TRBJ2-2|TRBD2|TRBV29-1|.
CSVPRRGGEGGELFF
TGCAGCGTCCCCAGGCGGGGGGGCGAGGGCGGGGAGCTGTTTTTT
>TRBJ2-7|TRBD2|TRBV18|.
CASSPPFTSGPYEQYF
TGTGCCAGCTCACCACCTTTCACTAGCGGACCCTACGAGCAGTACTTC
>TRBJ1-4|TRBD1|TRBV28|.
CASSLPTGGREKLFF
TGTGCCAGCAGTTTACCGACAGGGGGCAGGGAAAAACTGTTTTTT